The next 19 T cell receptor beta chains were all read from a single sample in a study of blood T cells in healthy people across ages. With a J-beta primer mix and a sample-barcoded 5' primer, a second PCR ran about 7 to 11 cycles. TCRdb re-called the 5' RACE reads through MiXCR, storing one row per CDR3 protein. The data show fewer than 700,000 distinct CDR3 sequences, with roughly two fifths seen just once and roughly 30% held by the top ten. Sequencing input: blood. Receptors originate from a man older than 75 in good health.

V usage is TRBV27 and J usage is TRBJ1-1; 7 bases are shared with TRBD1. CDR1 and CDR2 from the germline V gene are MNHEY and SMNVEV (reference sequence). The trim removed 0 bases at V and 5 bases at J, leaving 0 bases unmatched. This CDR3 comprises 13 residues. CDR3: CASSLSQGTEAFF. CDR3 nucleotide sequence: TGTGCCAGCAGTTTATCACAGGGGACTGAAGCTTTCTTT.

Concerning this clonotype: At one boundary the junction diverges from the germline segment, which might be a read error. The chain has TRBV5-1 and TRBJ2-7; 9 bases line up with TRBD2. The CDR3 sequence is 14 residues long. Germline loops: CDR1 SGHRS, CDR2 YFSETQ. The CDR3 here is CVSSSRTSVDEQYF. For the CDR3, the DNA is TGCGTCAGCAGCTCCCGGACTAGCGTCGACGAGCAGTACTTC.

This clonotype has a count of ten or more. The chain links TRBV29-1 to TRBJ1-1, with a weak D call TRBD1 (5 bases). The CDR3 has 12 residues. Per germline, CDR1 SQVTM and CDR2 ANQGSEA. V lost 4 bases and J 4 bases, leaving 10 bases between the germline ends. The CDR3 is CSVGGGITEAFF. Written as DNA, the CDR3 is TGCAGCGTTGGCGGGGGGATCACTGAAGCTTTCTTT.

This clonotype was detected ten times or more. The chain joins TRBV9 to TRBJ1-2; no clear D gene. V was clipped by 6 bases and J by 5 bases, with 8 bases between them. Germline V gene sequence: CDR1 SGDLS, CDR2 YYNGEE. The CDR3 contains 11 residues. In DNA, the CDR3 is TGTGCCAGCACCCGATCTTATGGCTACACCTTC. Encoded protein: CASTRSYGYTF.

The J gene is TRBJ2-3, the V gene TRBV2; TRBD2 aligns across 8 bases. Trimming at V came to 7 bases and at J to 5 bases, leaving 8 bases not matched to a gene. The V gene's germline CDR1 is SNHLY and CDR2 FYNNEI. The CDR3 length is 14 residues. DNA for the CDR3: TGTGCCAGCAAACGACGGGAGGGGGGAGATACGCAGTATTTT. Translating gives CASKRREGGDTQYF. Supplemented by reference TRBV2 and TRBJ2-3, the full variable domain reads EPEVTQTPSHQVTQMGQEVILRCVPISNHLYFYWYRQILGQKVEFLVSFYNNEISEKSEIFDDQFSVERPDGSNFTLKIRSTKLEDSAMYFCASKRREGGDTQYFGPGTRLTVL.

This clonotype has more than one count but fewer than ten. The chain carries TRBV4-3 and TRBJ2-3, with 15 bases lining up with TRBD2. V was pared by 4 bases and J by 0 bases, with 14 bases of the junction left unmatched. The CDR3 totals 21 residues. Germline lookup yields CDR1 LGHNA and CDR2 YSLEER. CDR3 sequence: CASSLSWTSGGEFSSTDTQYF. The CDR3, as DNA: TGCGCCAGCAGCCTTTCTTGGACTAGCGGGGGGGAGTTTTCTAGCACAGATACGCAGTATTTT.

This clonotype was observed a few times. CDR3 protein: CASSPGGPNEKLFF. Here the CDR3 DNA reads TGTGCCAGCAGCCCCGGGGGCCCTAATGAAAAACTGTTTTTT. The chain carries TRBV7-9 and TRBJ1-4, with D perhaps matching TRBD1 (6 bases). CDR1 is SEHNR, CDR2 FQNEAQ, per germline (reference sequence). The ends were cut back, 5 bases at V and 3 bases at J, with 10 bases in the middle. This CDR3 spans 14 amino acids.

The chain has TRBV6-5 and TRBJ1-2; D not certain. CDR3 length equals 12 residues. The V gene's germline CDR1 is MNHEY and CDR2 SVGAGI. V lost 6 bases, J lost 1 base, and 6 bases lay in between. CDR3 coding DNA: TGTGCCAGCAGCGAAAATAACTATGGCTACACCTTC. Translation: CASSENNYGYTF.

The CDR3 nucleotides read TGTGCCAGCAGTTATAACGACAGGTCGAATGAGCAGTTCTTC. Its protein product is CASSYNDRSNEQFF. This chain links TRBV6-6 with TRBJ2-1; a weak D match, TRBD1 (6 bases). Germline-derived CDR1 and CDR2 are MNHNY and SVGAGI (reference sequence). The V and J ends lost 3 bases and 7 bases respectively, with 13 bases between them. CDR3 length equals 14 residues.

This chain links TRBV11-2 with TRBJ2-7; D uncertain. Germline V lookup: CDR1 SGHAT, CDR2 FQNNGV. With 5 bases removed from V and 2 bases from J, the gap between germline ends came to 19 bases. The CDR3 spans 16 residues. The CDR3 here is CASSPSAQDGAYEQYF. The CDR3, as DNA: TGTGCCAGCAGCCCAAGTGCCCAGGACGGAGCCTACGAGCAGTACTTC.

The chain has TRBV5-1 and TRBJ2-1, with 10 nucleotides matching TRBD2. Germline lookup yields CDR1 SGHRS and CDR2 YFSETQ. Losses at the gene ends were 3 bases for V and 6 bases for J; bases not matched to a gene: 9. CDR3 size: 16 residues. CDR3 nucleotides: TGCGCCAGCAGCTCTTCCCTAGCGGGAGTGGGCAATGAGCAGTTCTTC. It specifies CASSSSLAGVGNEQFF.

The rearrangement joins TRBV4-2 to TRBJ1-1; D gene unclear. This CDR3 contains 18 residues. Trimming shortened V by 3 bases and J by 0 bases, and 20 bases separated the two germline ends. CDR1 LGHNA and CDR2 YNFKEQ come from the germline V gene. The CDR3 loop is CASSQDSLGRNMNTEAFF. CDR3 in DNA: TGTGCCAGCAGCCAGGATTCCCTAGGCAGAAACATGAACACTGAAGCTTTCTTT.

The table lists this clonotype with a count of one. Sequence at one end of the junction differs from germline and may be a read error. The chain couples TRBV20-1 to TRBJ2-7; 8 bases agree with TRBD2. This CDR3 is 12 amino acids long. Looked up from germline, CDR1 is DFQATT and CDR2 is SNEGSKA (reference sequence). CDR3 DNA sequence: TGCAGGGCTAGGACTAGCTCGGACGAGCAGTACTTC. It is translated as CRARTSSDEQYF.

The chain links TRBV7-9 to TRBJ2-5; D uncertain. Germline lookup yields CDR1 SEHNR and CDR2 FQNEAQ (reference sequence). Deletions cut 1 base from V and 1 base from J, with 13 bases between. This CDR3 is built from 16 residues. CDR3 sequence: CASSLGGASGQETQYF. The CDR3 nucleotides are TGTGCCAGCAGCTTAGGAGGCGCGTCGGGCCAAGAGACCCAGTACTTC.

The chain carries TRBV20-1 and TRBJ1-5; 10 nucleotides match TRBD1. Per germline, CDR1 DFQATT and CDR2 SNEGSKA (reference sequence). V shed 4 bases and J 2 bases; nucleotides not matched to a gene: 11. This CDR3 spans 17 amino acids. This CDR3 is CSATADRGIWGNQPQHF. The CDR3, as DNA: TGCAGTGCTACGGCGGACAGGGGGATCTGGGGCAATCAGCCCCAGCATTTT.

This clonotype occurred a few times. This sequence joins TRBV4-3 and TRBJ2-3; 7 nucleotides agree with TRBD1. The CDR3 runs to 18 residues. Germline CDR1 reads LGHNA; CDR2 reads YSLEER. V gave up 0 bases and J gave up 0 bases; unmatched junction bases: 9. CDR3 bases: TGCGCCAGCAGCCAAGACCCGACAGGGAGAGGGAGCACAGATACGCAGTATTTT. This gives the protein CASSQDPTGRGSTDTQYF.

This rearrangement joins TRBV9 to TRBJ1-2; unclear D gene. V was shortened by 1 base and J by 1 base, with 11 bases between the two germline ends. Germline CDR1 and CDR2: SGDLS and YYNGEE. The CDR3 contains 15 residues. DNA for the CDR3: TGTGCCAGCAGCGTATCCGGGCCTAATAACTATGGCTACACCTTC. It is translated as CASSVSGPNNYGYTF.

This clonotype appeared a few times. The chain joins TRBV29-1 to TRBJ2-1, with 9 bases that match TRBD2. The germline V gene encodes CDR1 SQVTM and CDR2 ANQGSEA. V shed 3 bases, J shed 5 bases, and the junction held 8 bases outside the gene matches. This CDR3 contains 15 residues. The CDR3 DNA reads TGCAGCGTTGAGGCTAGCGGGGTGGTAAACAATGAGCAGTTCTTC. Its protein product is CSVEASGVVNNEQFF.

The chain recombines TRBV5-1 with TRBJ2-7, with D maybe TRBD2 (6 bases). CDR3 length: 15 residues. The germline gives CDR1 SGHRS, CDR2 YFSETQ. Trimming removed 3 bases at V and 3 bases at J, with 16 bases between. CDR3 bases: TGCGCCAGCAGCTCTATCGCGGCGGGGAACTACGAGCAGTACTTC. Residues: CASSSIAAGNYEQYF. The complete variable domain, with remaining parts taken from reference TRBV5-1 and TRBJ2-7, reads KAGVTQTPRYLIKTRGQQVTLSCSPISGHRSVSWYQQTPGQGLQFLFEYFSETQRNKGNFPGRFSGRQFSNSRSEMNVSTLELGDSALYLCASSSIAAGNYEQYFGPGTRLTVT.